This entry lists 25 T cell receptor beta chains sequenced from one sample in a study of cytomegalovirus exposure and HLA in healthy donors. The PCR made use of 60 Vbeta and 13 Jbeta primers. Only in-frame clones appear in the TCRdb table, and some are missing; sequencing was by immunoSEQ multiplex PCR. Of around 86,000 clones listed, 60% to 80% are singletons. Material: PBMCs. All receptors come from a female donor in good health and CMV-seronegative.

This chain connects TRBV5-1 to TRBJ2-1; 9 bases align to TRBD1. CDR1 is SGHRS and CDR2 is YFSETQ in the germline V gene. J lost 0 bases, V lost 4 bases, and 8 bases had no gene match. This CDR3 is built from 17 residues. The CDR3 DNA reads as TGCGCCAGCAGCCTGGGGACAGGGACGGGCTCCTACAATGAGCAGTTCTTC. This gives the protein CASSLGTGTGSYNEQFF.

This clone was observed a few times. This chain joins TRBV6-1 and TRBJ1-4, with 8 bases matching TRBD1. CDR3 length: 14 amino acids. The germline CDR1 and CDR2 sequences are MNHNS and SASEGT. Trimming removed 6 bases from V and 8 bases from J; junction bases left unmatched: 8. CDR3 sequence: CASRKTGDREKLFF. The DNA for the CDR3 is TGTGCCAGCAGAAAGACAGGGGATAGGGAAAAACTGTTTTTT.

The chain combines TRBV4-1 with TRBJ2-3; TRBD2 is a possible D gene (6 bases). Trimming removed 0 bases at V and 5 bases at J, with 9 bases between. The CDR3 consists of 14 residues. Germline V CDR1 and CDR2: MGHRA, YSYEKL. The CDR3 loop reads CASSQEAGEDTQYF. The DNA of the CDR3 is TGCGCCAGCAGCCAAGAAGCGGGTGAAGATACGCAGTATTTT.

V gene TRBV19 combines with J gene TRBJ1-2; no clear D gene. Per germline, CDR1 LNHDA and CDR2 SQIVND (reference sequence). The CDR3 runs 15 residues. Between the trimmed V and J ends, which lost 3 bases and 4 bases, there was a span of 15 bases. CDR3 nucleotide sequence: TGTGCCAGTAGTATCCGCCCAGAAATAGCCTATGGCTACACCTTC. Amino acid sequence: CASSIRPEIAYGYTF.

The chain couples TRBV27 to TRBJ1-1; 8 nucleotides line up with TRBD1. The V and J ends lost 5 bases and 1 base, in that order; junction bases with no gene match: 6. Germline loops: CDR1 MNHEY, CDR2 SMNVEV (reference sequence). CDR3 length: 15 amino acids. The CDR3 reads CASSPRQGRNTEAFF. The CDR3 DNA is TGTGCCAGCAGTCCGCGACAGGGGAGGAACACTGAAGCTTTCTTT.

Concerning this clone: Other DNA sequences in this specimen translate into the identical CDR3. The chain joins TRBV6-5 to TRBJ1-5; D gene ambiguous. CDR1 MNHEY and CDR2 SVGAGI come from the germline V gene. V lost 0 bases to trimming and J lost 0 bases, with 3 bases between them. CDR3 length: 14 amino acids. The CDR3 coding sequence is TGTGCCAGCAGTTACTCCTATAGCAATCAGCCCCAGCATTTT. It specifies CASSYSYSNQPQHF.

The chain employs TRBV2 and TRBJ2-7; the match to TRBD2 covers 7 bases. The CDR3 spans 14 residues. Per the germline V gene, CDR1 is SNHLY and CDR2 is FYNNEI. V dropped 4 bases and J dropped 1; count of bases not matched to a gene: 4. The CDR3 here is CASSARTSSYEQYF. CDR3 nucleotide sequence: TGTGCCAGCAGTGCACGGACTAGTTCCTACGAGCAGTACTTC.

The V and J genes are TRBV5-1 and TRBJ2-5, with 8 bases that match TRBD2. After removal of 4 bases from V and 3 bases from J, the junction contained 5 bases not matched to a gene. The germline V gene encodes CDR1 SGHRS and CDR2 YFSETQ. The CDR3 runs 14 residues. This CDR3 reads CASSRSGVEETQYF. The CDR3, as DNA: TGCGCCAGCAGCCGTAGCGGGGTTGAAGAGACCCAGTACTTC.

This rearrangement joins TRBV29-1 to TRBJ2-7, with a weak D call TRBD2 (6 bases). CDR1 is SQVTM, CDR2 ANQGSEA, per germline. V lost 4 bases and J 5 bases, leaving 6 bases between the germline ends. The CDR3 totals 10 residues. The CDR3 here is CSVAGDEQYF. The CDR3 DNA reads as TGCAGCGTTGCGGGGGACGAGCAGTACTTC.

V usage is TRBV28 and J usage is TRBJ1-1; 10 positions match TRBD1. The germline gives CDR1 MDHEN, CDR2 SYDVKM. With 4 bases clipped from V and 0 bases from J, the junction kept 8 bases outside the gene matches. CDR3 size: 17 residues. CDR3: CASSWRDRGLLNTEAFF. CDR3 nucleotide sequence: TGTGCCAGCAGTTGGAGAGACAGGGGGCTTCTGAACACTGAAGCTTTCTTT.

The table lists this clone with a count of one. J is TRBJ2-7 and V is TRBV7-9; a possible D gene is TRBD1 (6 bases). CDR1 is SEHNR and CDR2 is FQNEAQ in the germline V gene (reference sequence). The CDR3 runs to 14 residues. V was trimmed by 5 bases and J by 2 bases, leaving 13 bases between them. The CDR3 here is CASSPTGPTYEQYF. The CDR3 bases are TGTGCCAGCAGCCCTACAGGGCCCACCTACGAGCAGTACTTC.

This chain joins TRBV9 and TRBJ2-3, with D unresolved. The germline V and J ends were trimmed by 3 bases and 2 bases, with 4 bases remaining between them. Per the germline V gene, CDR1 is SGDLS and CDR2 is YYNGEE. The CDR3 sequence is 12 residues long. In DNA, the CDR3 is TGTGCCAGCAGCGGCGTCACAGATACGCAGTATTTT. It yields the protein CASSGVTDTQYF.

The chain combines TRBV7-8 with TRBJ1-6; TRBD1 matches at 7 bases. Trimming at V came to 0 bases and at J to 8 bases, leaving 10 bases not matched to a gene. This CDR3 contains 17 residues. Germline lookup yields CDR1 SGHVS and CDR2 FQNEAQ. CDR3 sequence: CASSLARTGGNYSPLHF. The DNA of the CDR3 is TGTGCCAGCAGCTTAGCCCGGACAGGAGGGAATTATTCACCCCTCCACTTT.

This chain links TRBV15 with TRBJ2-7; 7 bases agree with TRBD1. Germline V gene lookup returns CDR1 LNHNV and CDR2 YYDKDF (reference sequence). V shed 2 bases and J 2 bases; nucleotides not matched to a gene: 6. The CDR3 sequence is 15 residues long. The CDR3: CATSRSRDRAYEQYF. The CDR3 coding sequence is TGTGCCACCAGCAGATCCCGGGACAGAGCCTACGAGCAGTACTTC.

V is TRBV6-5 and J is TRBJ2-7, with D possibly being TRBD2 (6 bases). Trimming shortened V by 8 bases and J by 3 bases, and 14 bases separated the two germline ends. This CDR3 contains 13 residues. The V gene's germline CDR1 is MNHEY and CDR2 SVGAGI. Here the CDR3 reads CASSSSGVYEQYF. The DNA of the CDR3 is TGTGCCAGCTCAAGCTCGGGAGTCTACGAGCAGTACTTC.

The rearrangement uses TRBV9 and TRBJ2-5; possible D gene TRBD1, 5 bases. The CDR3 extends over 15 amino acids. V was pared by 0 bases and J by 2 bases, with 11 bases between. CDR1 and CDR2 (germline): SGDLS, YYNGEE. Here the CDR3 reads CASSVASHRQETQYF. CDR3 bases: TGTGCCAGCAGCGTAGCTTCTCACAGGCAAGAGACCCAGTACTTC.

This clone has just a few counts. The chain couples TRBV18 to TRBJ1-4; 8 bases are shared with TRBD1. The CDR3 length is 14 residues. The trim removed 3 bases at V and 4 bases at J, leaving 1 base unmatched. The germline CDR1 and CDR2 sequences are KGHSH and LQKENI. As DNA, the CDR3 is TGTGCCAGCTCACCTGGACAGGGTAATGAAAAACTGTTTTTT. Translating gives CASSPGQGNEKLFF.

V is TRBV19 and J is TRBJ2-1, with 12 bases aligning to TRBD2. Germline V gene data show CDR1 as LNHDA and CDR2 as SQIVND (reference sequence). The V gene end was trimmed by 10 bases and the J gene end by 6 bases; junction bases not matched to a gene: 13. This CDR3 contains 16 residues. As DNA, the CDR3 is TGTGCCACCGGACTAGCGGGGAGTGGTGGGGTCAATGAGCAGTTCTTC. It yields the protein CATGLAGSGGVNEQFF.

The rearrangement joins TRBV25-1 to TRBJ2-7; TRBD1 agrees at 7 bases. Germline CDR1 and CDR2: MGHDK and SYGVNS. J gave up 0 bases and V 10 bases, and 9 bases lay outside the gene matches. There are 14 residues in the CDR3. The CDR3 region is CANSFRDSSYEQYF. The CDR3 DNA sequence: TGTGCCAACTCTTTCCGGGACAGCTCCTACGAGCAGTACTTC.

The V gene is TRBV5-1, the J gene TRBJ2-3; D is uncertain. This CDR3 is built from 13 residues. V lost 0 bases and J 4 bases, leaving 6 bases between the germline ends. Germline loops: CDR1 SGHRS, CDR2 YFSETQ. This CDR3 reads CASSLGAADTQYF. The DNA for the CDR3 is TGCGCCAGCAGCTTGGGGGCCGCAGATACGCAGTATTTT.

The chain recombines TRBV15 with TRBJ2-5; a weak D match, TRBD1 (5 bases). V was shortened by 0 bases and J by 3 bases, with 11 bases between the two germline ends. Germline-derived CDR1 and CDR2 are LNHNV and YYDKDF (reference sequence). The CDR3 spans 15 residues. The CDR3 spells CATSRDGRDEETQYF. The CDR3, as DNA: TGTGCCACCAGCAGAGATGGCAGGGATGAAGAGACCCAGTACTTC.

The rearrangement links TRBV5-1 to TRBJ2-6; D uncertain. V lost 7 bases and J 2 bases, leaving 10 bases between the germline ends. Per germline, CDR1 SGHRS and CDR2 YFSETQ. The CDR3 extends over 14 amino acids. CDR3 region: CASASVAGANVLTF. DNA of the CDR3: TGCGCCAGCGCGTCGGTCGCTGGGGCCAACGTCCTGACTTTC.

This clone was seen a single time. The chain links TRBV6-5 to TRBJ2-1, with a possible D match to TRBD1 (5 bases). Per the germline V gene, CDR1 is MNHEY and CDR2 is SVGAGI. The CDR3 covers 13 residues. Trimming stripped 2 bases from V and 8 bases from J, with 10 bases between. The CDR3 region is CASSYPQVDEQFF. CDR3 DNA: TGTGCCAGCAGTTACCCACAGGTGGATGAGCAGTTCTTC.

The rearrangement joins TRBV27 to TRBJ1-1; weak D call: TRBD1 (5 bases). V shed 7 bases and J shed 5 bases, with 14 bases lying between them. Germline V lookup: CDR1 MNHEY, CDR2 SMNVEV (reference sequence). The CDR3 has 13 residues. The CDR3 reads CASTRRGGTEAFF. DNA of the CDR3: TGTGCCAGCACCCGCCGGGGGGGGACTGAAGCTTTCTTT.

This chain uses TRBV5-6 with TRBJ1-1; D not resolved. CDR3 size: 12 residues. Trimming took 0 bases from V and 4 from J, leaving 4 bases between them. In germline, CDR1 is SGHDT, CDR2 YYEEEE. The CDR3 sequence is CASSLAITEAFF. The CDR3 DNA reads TGTGCCAGCAGCTTGGCCATCACTGAAGCTTTCTTT.